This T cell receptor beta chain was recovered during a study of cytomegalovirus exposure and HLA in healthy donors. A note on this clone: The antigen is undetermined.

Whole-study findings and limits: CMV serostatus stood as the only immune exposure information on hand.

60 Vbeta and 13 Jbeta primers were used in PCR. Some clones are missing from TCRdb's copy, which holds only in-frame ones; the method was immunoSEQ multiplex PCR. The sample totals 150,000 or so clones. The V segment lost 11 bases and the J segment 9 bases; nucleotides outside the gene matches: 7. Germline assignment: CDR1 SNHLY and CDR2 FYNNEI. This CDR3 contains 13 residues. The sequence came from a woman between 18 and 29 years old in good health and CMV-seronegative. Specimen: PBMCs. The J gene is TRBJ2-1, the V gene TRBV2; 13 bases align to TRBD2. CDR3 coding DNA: TGTGCCGAGGGGACTAGCGGGGCGGGTGAGCAGTTCTTC. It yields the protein CAEGTSGAGEQFF.